Listed below are T cell receptor beta chains from one sample, sequenced in a study of cytomegalovirus exposure and HLA in healthy donors. This table comes from immunoSEQ multiplex PCR, and its TCRdb copy is limited to in-frame clones, with some not included. Of under 250,000 clones in the sample, roughly 78% are singletons; the top ten hold 4% to 4.5%. Sequenced: PBMCs. Receptors were obtained from a woman in her 30s in good health and CMV-seropositive. CDR3s include the opening cysteine and the closing phenylalanine or tryptophan. The D gene is left open where the match is weak. Rows may omit the clone size; those that give it use once, few, many or a size class.

V	size	D	J	DNA	CDR3
TRBV12-2	-	-	TRBJ1-6	TGTGCAAGTCGCCAAGAGGGGGGGACCCCCTATAATTCACCCCTCCACTTT	CASRQEGGTPYNSPLHF
TRBV5-1	-	TRBD2	TRBJ2-3	TGCGCCAGCAGTCGGGAGGGGGGTGCCACAGATACGCAGTATTTT	CASSREGGATDTQYF
TRBV27	-	-	TRBJ2-2	TGTGCCAGCAGTTCTCCGGGAACGAACACCGGGGAGCTGTTTTTT	CASSSPGTNTGELFF
TRBV10-3	-	TRBD1	TRBJ1-1	TGTGCCATCAGTGATCAGGGGGGAGAGACTGAAGCTTTCTTT	CAISDQGGETEAFF
TRBV9	-	TRBD2	TRBJ2-3	TGTGCCAGCAGCGGGGAACTAGCGGAACTAGGTACGCAGTATTTT	CASSGELAELGTQYF
TRBV11-3	once	TRBD2	TRBJ2-5	TGTGCCACCAAGCCCACCCGGGAGGTTCAAGAGACCCAGTACTTC	CATKPTREVQETQYF
TRBV5-6	-	TRBD2	TRBJ2-7	TGTGCCAGCAGCCAGCGGGGTCGCCACGAGCAGTACTTC	CASSQRGRHEQYF
TRBV27	-	-	TRBJ1-2	TGTGCCAGCGGGAAGCGGTCGGACGGCGGCTACACCTTC	CASGKRSDGGYTF
TRBV29-1	-	-	TRBJ2-2	TGCAGCGTTGACGTCCAGGGCGCCGCGAACACCGGGGAGCTGTTTTTT	CSVDVQGAANTGELFF
TRBV5-6	-	-	TRBJ1-1	TGTGCCAGCAGCTTGCAGTACATGAACACTGAAGCTTTCTTT	CASSLQYMNTEAFF
TRBV7-2	-	TRBD1	TRBJ2-1	TGTGCCAGCAGCTTAGAACACAGGGGGCCCTACAATGAGCAGTTCTTC	CASSLEHRGPYNEQFF